This T cell receptor (beta chain) is drawn from a study of T cell responses to AZD1222 COVID-19 vaccine. Germline CDR1 is MNHEY and CDR2 is SVGAGI. This CDR3 has 15 amino acids. The germline V and J ends were trimmed by 7 bases and 5 bases, with 20 bases remaining between them. Of note for this clone: What it recognizes is unknown.

Sequencing was performed with immunoSEQ multiplex PCR; in TCRdb, only in-frame clones are kept and a portion is missing. In the table there are 130,000 to 150,000 clones, approximately 90% of which are singletons. Study conclusions and caveats: Donors skewed white British and female; clonal diversity was possibly underestimated. Distributed over spike, vaccine-associated CD4 TCRs predominated at 160-218 and 743-854. The reported proportion of spike-specific TCRs targeting unmutated variant regions was nearly half.

This receptor was identified in an adult in good health. The starting material was peripheral blood, obtained on day 0 of MenACWY control vaccination. The J gene is TRBJ2-5, the V gene TRBV6-5; possibly TRBD1 for D (6 bases). The chain's CDR3 is CASIPRAGAWETQYF. DNA of the CDR3: TGTGCCAGCATCCCACGGGCAGGGGCTTGGGAGACCCAGTACTTC.